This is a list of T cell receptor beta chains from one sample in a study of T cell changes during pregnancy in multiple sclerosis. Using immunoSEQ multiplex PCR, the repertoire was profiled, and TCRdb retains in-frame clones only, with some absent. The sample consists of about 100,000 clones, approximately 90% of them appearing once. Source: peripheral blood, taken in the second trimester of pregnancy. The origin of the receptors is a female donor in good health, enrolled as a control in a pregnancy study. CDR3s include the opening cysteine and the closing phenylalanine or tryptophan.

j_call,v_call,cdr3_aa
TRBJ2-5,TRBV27,CASSQDRESQETQYF
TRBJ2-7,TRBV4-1,CASSPLGDSGSYEQYF
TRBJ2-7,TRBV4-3,CASSQAPVRGEYEQYF
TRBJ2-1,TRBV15,CATSRDTYNEQFF
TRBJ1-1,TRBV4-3,CASSQAGTGNTEAFF
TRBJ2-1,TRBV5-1,CASSFAAGDGAGNEQFF
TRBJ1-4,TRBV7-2,CASSPRQGTNEKLFF
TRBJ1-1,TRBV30,CAREAYTEAFF
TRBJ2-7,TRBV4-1,CASSQGLGAGGAEQYF
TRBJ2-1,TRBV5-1,CASSLAMRQRNEQFF
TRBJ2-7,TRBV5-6,CASSLDPGTGAEQYF
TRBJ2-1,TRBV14,CASAKTGLGIYNEQFF
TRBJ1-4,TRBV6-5,CASSGDRNEKLFF
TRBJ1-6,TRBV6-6,CASSYERGNSPLHF
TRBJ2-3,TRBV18,CASSPVADTQYF
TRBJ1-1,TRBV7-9,CASSNFLNTEAFF
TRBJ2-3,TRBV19,CASTSPHRGGTDTQYF
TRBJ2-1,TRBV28,CASSFHGSSYNEQFF
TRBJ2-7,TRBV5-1,CASSRADRGLAAYEQYF
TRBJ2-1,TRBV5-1,CASSTRQDYNEQFF
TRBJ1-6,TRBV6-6,CASSPTGVSPLHF
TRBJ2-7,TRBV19,CASSNGQVGTYEQYF